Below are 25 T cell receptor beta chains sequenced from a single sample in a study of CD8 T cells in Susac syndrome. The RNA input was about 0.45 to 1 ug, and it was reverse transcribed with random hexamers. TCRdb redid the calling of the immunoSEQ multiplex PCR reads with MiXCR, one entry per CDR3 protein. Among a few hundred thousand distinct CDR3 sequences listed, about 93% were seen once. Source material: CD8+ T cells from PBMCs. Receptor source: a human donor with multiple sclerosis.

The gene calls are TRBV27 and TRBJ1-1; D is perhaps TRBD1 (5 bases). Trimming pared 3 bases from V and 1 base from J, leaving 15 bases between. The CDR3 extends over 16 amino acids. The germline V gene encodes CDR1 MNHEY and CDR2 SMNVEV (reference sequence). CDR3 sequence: CASSFKGRRGNTEAFF. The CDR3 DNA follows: TGTGCCAGCAGTTTTAAGGGACGAAGGGGGAACACTGAAGCTTTCTTT.

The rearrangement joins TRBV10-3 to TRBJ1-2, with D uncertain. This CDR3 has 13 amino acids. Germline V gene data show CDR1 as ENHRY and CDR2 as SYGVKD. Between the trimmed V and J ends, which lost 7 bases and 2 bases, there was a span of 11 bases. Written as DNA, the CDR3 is TGTGCCATCACCGAAGTAGGGAACTATGGCTACACCTTC. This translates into CAITEVGNYGYTF.

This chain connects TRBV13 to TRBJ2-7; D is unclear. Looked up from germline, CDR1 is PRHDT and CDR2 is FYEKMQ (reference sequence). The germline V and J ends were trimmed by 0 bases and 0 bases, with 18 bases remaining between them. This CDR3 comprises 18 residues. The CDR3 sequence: CASSLGPRKTAFSYEQYF. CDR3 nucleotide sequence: TGTGCCAGCAGCTTAGGTCCCAGGAAAACAGCCTTCTCCTACGAGCAGTACTTC.

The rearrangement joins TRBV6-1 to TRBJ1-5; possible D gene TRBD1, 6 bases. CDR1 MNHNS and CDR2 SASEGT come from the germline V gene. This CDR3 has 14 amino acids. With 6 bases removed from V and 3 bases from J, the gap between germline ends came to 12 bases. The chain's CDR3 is CASRDSTLNQPQHF. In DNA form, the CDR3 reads TGTGCCAGCAGGGACAGTACCCTCAATCAGCCCCAGCATTTT.

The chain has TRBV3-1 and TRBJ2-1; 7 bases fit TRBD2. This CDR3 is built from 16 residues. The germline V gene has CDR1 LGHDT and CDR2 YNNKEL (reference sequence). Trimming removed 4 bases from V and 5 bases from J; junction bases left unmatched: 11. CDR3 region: CASSPVGAGTNNEQFF. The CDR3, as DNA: TGTGCCAGCAGCCCCGTCGGAGCGGGAACTAACAATGAGCAGTTCTTC.

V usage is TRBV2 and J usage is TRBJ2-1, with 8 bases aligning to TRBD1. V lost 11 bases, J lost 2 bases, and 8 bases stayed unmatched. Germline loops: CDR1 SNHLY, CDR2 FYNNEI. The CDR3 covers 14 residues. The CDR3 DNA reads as TGTGCCGCCTTAGGACAGGGTACCTACAATGAGCAGTTCTTC. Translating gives CAALGQGTYNEQFF. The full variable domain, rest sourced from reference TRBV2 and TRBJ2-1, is EPEVTQTPSHQVTQMGQEVILRCVPISNHLYFYWYRQILGQKVEFLVSFYNNEISEKSEIFDDQFSVERPDGSNFTLKIRSTKLEDSAMYFCAALGQGTYNEQFFGPGTRLTVL.

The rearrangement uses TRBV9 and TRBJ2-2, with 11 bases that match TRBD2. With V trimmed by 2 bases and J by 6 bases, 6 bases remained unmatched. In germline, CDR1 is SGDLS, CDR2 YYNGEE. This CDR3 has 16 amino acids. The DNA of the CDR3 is TGTGCCAGCAGCGTCAAAACTAGCGGGAGCGCCGGGGAGCTGTTTTTT. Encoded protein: CASSVKTSGSAGELFF.

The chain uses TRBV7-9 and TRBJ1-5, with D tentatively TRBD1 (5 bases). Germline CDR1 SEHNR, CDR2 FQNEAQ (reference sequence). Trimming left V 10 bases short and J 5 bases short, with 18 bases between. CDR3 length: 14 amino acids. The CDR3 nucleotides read TGTGCCACATCACTGGGAGGGACCCATCAGCCCCAGCATTTT. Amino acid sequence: CATSLGGTHQPQHF.

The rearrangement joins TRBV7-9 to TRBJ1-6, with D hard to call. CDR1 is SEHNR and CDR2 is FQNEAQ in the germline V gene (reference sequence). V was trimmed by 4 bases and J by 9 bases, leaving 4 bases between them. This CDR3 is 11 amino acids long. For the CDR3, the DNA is TGTGCCAGCAGCTATGGTTCACCCCTCCACTTT. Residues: CASSYGSPLHF.

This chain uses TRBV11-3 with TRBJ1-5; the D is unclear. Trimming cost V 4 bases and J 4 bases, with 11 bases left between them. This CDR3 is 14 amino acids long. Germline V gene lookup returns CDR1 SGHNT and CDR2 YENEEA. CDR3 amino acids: CASSSEMQNQPQHF. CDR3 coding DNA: TGTGCCAGCAGCTCTGAGATGCAGAATCAGCCCCAGCATTTT.

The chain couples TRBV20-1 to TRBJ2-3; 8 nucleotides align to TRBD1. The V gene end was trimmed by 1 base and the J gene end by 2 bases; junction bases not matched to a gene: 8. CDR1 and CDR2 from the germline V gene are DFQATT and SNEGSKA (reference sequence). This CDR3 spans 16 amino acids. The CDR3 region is CSARVLQGEFTDTQYF. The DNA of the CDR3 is TGCAGTGCTAGAGTGTTACAGGGGGAGTTCACAGATACGCAGTATTTT.

The CDR3 DNA sequence: TGTGCCAGCAGTTTAAGGGCTAGCGGGGGCCGCGTTGGGGAGACCCAGTACTTC. This gives the protein CASSLRASGGRVGETQYF. The chain couples TRBV12-3 or TRBV12-4 to TRBJ2-5, with 10 bases aligning to TRBD2. This CDR3 region has 18 residues. With V trimmed by 2 bases and J by 5 bases, 14 bases remained unmatched.

The CDR3 loop is CASKTGENTEAFF. The CDR3 nucleotides read TGTGCCAGCAAGACAGGGGAGAACACTGAAGCTTTCTTT. The chain uses TRBV7-9 and TRBJ1-1, with TRBD1 matching 8 bases. Germline V lookup: CDR1 SEHNR, CDR2 FQNEAQ (reference sequence). V was pared by 7 bases and J by 1 base, with 2 bases of the junction left unmatched. The CDR3 is made up of 13 amino acids.

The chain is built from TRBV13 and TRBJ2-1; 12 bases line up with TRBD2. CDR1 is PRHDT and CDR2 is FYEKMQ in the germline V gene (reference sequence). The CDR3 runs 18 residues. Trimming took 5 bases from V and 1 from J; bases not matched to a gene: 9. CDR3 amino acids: CASSQLAGGRKSYNEQFF. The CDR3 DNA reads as TGTGCCAGCAGCCAGCTAGCGGGGGGGCGAAAATCCTACAATGAGCAGTTCTTC.

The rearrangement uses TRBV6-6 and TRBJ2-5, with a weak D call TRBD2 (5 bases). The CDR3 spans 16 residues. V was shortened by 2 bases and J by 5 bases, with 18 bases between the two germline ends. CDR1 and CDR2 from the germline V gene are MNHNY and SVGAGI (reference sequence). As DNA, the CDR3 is TGTGCCAGCAGTTACCGCGAGGGCGGTAACTCGGAGACCCAGTACTTC. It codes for CASSYREGGNSETQYF.

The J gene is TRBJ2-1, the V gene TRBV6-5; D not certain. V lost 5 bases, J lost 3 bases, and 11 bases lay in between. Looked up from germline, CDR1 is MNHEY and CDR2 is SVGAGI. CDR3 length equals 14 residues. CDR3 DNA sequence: TGTGCCAGCAGTCCGGACGGGTACTACAATGAGCAGTTCTTC. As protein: CASSPDGYYNEQFF.

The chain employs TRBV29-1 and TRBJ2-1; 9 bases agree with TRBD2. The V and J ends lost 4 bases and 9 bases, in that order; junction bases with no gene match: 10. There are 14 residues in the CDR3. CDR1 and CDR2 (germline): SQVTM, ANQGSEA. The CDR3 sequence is CSVGASGIKGEQFF. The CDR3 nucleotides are TGCAGCGTTGGGGCTAGCGGGATCAAGGGTGAGCAGTTCTTC.

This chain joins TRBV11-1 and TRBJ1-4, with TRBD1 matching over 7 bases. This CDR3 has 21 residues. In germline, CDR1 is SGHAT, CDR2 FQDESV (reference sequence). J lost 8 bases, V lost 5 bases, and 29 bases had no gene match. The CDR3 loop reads CASSLNRYLDRLYPNTEKLFF. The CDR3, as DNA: TGTGCCAGCAGCCTAAACAGATACTTGGACAGGCTCTACCCAAATACGGAAAAACTGTTTTTT.

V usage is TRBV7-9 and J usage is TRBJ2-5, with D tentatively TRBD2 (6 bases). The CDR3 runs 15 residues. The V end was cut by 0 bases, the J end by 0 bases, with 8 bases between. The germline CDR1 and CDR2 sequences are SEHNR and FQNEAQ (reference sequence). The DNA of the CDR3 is TGTGCCAGCAGCTTAGCGGGGAGGTACCAAGAGACCCAGTACTTC. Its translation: CASSLAGRYQETQYF.

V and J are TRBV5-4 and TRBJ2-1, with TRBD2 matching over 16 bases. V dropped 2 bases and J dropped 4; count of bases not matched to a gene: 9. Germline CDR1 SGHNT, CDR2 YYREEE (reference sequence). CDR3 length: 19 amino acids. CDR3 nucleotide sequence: TGTGCCAGCAGCTTCATGGGACTAGCGGGAGGGAGGGGATACAATGAGCAGTTCTTC. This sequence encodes CASSFMGLAGGRGYNEQFF.

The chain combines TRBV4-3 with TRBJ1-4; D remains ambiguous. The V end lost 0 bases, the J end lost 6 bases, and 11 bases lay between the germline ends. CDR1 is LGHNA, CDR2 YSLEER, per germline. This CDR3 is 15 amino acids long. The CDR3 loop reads CASSQDVERDEKLFF. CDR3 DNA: TGCGCCAGCAGCCAAGATGTCGAGAGGGATGAAAAACTGTTTTTT.

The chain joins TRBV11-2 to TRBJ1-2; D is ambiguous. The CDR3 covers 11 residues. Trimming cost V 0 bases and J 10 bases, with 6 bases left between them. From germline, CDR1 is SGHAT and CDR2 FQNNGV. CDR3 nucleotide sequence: TGTGCCAGCAGCTTAGAGGGAAACTACACCTTC. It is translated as CASSLEGNYTF.

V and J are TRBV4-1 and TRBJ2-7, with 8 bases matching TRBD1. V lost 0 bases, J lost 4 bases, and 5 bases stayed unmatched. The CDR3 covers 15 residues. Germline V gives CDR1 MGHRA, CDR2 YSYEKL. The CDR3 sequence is CASSQEQGAMYEQYF. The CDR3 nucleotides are TGCGCCAGCAGCCAAGAGCAGGGGGCGATGTACGAGCAGTACTTC.

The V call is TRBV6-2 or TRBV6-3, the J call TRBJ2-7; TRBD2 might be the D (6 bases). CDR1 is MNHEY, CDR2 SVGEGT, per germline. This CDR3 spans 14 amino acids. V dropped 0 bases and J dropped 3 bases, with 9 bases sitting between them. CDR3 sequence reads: CASSYSETSYEQYF. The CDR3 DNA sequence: TGTGCCAGCAGTTACTCGGAGACTAGCTACGAGCAGTACTTC.

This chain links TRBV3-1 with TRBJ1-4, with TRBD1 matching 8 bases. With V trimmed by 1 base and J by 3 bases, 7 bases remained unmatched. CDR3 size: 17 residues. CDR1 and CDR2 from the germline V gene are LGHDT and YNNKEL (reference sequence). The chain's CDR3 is CASSQVGQGRANEKLFF. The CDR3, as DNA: TGTGCCAGCAGCCAAGTAGGACAGGGACGGGCTAATGAAAAACTGTTTTTT.